Below, one T cell receptor (beta chain) is given with its context. The antigen is undetermined. This specimen comes from a study of cytomegalovirus exposure and HLA in healthy donors. Study-wide findings and caveats: The study flagged approximately 180 TCR beta chains as cytomegalovirus-associated.

The PCR contained 60 Vbeta and 13 Jbeta primers. Generated by immunoSEQ multiplex PCR, the TCRdb table keeps only in-frame clones and is missing some. The table shows hundreds of thousands of clones, with 80% to 85% occurring only once. V shed 7 bases, J shed 5 bases, and the junction held 10 bases outside the gene matches. There are 14 residues in the CDR3. Germline values: CDR1 SNHLY, CDR2 FYNNEI. The TCR comes from a boy aged 2 to 9 in good health and CMV-seronegative. The V and J genes are TRBV2 and TRBJ2-5, with TRBD2 identical over 7 bases. Sequenced material: PBMCs. Written as DNA, the CDR3 is TGTGCCAGCAATCCGGGACTATCACTGGAGACCCAGTACTTC. Its translation is CASNPGLSLETQYF.